Following are 27 T cell receptor beta chains from one sample sequenced in a study of beta chain features in type 1 diabetes. Investigators reverse transcribed all isolated RNA, so they sequenced expressed TCRB transcripts. Here immunoSEQ multiplex PCR was the method, and the copy in TCRdb shows in-frame clones only, minus some. The table includes some 500,000 clones, 9.5% to 12% detected once. Material for sequencing was naive CD4+ T cells from blood. The receptors shown here come from a woman under 30 in good health.

J is TRBJ1-1 and V is TRBV7-9, with TRBD1 identical over 8 bases. Germline V gene lookup returns CDR1 SEHNR and CDR2 FQNEAQ (reference sequence). The trim removed 0 bases at V and 9 bases at J, leaving 3 bases unmatched. This CDR3 spans 13 amino acids. CDR3 region: CASSLAWTGQAFF. For the CDR3, the DNA is TGTGCCAGCAGCTTAGCCTGGACAGGGCAAGCTTTCTTT. Drawing the rest from reference TRBV7-9 and TRBJ1-1, the complete variable domain is DTGVSQNPRHKITKRGQNVTFRCDPISEHNRLYWYRQTLGQGPEFLTYFQNEAQLEKSRLLSDRFSAERPKGSFSTLEIQRTEQGDSAMYLCASSLAWTGQAFFGQGTRLTVV.

The genes are TRBV6-5 and TRBJ2-7, with 8 bases identical to TRBD1. V was pared by 0 bases and J by 6 bases, with 4 bases of the junction left unmatched. Germline V lookup: CDR1 MNHEY, CDR2 SVGAGI. The CDR3 totals 14 residues. The CDR3 loop is CASSYSYDRGEQYF. The CDR3 DNA reads TGTGCCAGCAGTTACTCTTATGACAGGGGCGAGCAGTACTTC.

The chain employs TRBV5-1 and TRBJ2-2; 7 bases are shared with TRBD1. The CDR3 contains 14 residues. Germline CDR1 and CDR2: SGHRS and YFSETQ. The V gene end was trimmed by 5 bases and the J gene end by 0 bases; junction bases not matched to a gene: 1. This CDR3 is CASRQGTNTGELFF. The CDR3 DNA sequence: TGCGCCAGCAGACAGGGGACGAACACCGGGGAGCTGTTTTTT.

In this sample, this clone turned up once. The J gene is TRBJ1-4, the V gene TRBV2, with D unclear. V lost 4 bases and J lost 5, with 11 bases in between. CDR1 SNHLY and CDR2 FYNNEI come from the germline V gene. The CDR3 has 14 residues. CDR3 sequence (DNA): TGTGCCAGCAGTGGAGGTACCCAAAATGAAAAACTGTTTTTT. As protein: CASSGGTQNEKLFF.

There are a few counts of this clone. The chain employs TRBV7-2 and TRBJ2-1, with 7 bases that match TRBD2. The ends lost 5 bases at V and 1 base at J; junction bases unmatched: 5. CDR3 length: 15 residues. The V gene's germline CDR1 is SGHTA and CDR2 FQGNSA. CDR3 protein: CASSRAGKSYNEQFF. CDR3 sequence (DNA): TGTGCCAGCAGCAGAGCGGGGAAATCCTACAATGAGCAGTTCTTC.

J is TRBJ2-2 and V is TRBV6-5; D call uncertain. This CDR3 is 14 amino acids long. Deletions cut 6 bases from V and 4 bases from J, with 12 bases between. Germline CDR1 is MNHEY and CDR2 is SVGAGI. The CDR3 DNA is TGTGCCAGCAGCCGCTCACTGGGCACCGGGGAGCTGTTTTTT. Translating gives CASSRSLGTGELFF.

This clone occurred a few times. The V call is TRBV28, the J call TRBJ2-7, with D possibly matching TRBD1 (6 bases). With 6 bases removed from V and 4 bases from J, the gap between germline ends came to 13 bases. Germline loops: CDR1 MDHEN, CDR2 SYDVKM. The CDR3 totals 13 residues. CDR3 protein: CASRPTGQYEQYV. The CDR3 DNA follows: TGTGCCAGCAGGCCTACAGGACAGTACGAGCAGTACGTC.

This clone turned up a few times. The chain employs TRBV11-2 and TRBJ2-5; D call uncertain. Trimming removed 5 bases from V and 6 bases from J, with 7 bases in between. Germline V gives CDR1 SGHAT, CDR2 FQNNGV. The length of the CDR3 is 11 residues. CDR3 DNA sequence: TGTGCCAGCAGCCACGAGCAGACCCAGTACTTC. Its translation is CASSHEQTQYF.

This clone was picked up a small number of times. The V call is TRBV27, the J call TRBJ1-2; 8 nucleotides match TRBD1. V was pared by 10 bases and J by 8 bases, with 6 bases of the junction left unmatched. Per germline, CDR1 MNHEY and CDR2 SMNVEV (reference sequence). The CDR3 is 11 amino acids. CDR3 nucleotide sequence: TGTGCCACCGGACAGGGAAGGGGCTACACCTTC. It is translated as CATGQGRGYTF.

This clone was seen more than once but under ten times. The chain couples TRBV7-2 to TRBJ2-3, with a possible D match to TRBD2 (7 bases). V lost 2 bases and J lost 1, with 13 bases in between. Germline V CDR1 and CDR2: SGHTA, FQGNSA. The CDR3 is 16 amino acids. The CDR3 nucleotides are TGTGCCAGCAGCTTACGGGGGGCTGGAGGCACAGATACGCAGTATTTT. This encodes CASSLRGAGGTDTQYF.

This chain links TRBV7-3 with TRBJ2-7; unclear D gene. There are 14 residues in the CDR3. From germline, CDR1 is SGHTA and CDR2 FQGTGA. V was cut by 2 bases and J by 4 bases, with 12 bases left in between. The CDR3 reads CASSLGPGSYEQYV. The CDR3 DNA is TGTGCCAGCAGCTTAGGGCCTGGCAGTTACGAGCAGTACGTC.

This clone was seen a few times. The J gene is TRBJ2-7, the V gene TRBV29-1; TRBD1 agrees at 8 bases. Germline CDR1 reads SQVTM; CDR2 reads ANQGSEA. J lost 2 bases, V lost 4 bases, and 10 bases had no gene match. This CDR3 contains 15 residues. The chain's CDR3 is CSVGTPRGRTYEQYF. The CDR3 DNA sequence: TGCAGCGTTGGAACCCCCAGGGGGCGAACCTACGAGCAGTACTTC.

V and J are TRBV28 and TRBJ1-1; TRBD1 aligns across 9 bases. Looked up from germline, CDR1 is MDHEN and CDR2 is SYDVKM. The CDR3 has 13 residues. V trimming: 6 bases; J trimming: 11 bases; junction bases outside the gene matches: 10. CDR3 in amino acids: CASSSTGTGTAFF. The CDR3 DNA is TGTGCCAGCAGCTCAACCGGGACAGGGACGGCTTTCTTT.

The chain links TRBV29-1 to TRBJ1-1, with D maybe TRBD1 (6 bases). The V gene lost 1 base and the J gene lost 1 base, with 7 bases spanning the gap. The CDR3 runs 13 residues. The V gene's germline CDR1 is SQVTM and CDR2 ANQGSEA. The CDR3: CSVEVTGNTEAFF. DNA of the CDR3: TGCAGCGTTGAAGTGACAGGGAACACTGAAGCTTTCTTT.

A few counts support this clone. The V and J genes are TRBV4-3 and TRBJ2-3, with a weak D call TRBD2 (5 bases). The CDR3 runs to 17 residues. V was clipped by 0 bases and J by 3 bases, with 16 bases between them. The germline CDR1 and CDR2 sequences are LGHNA and YSLEER. CDR3 in amino acids: CASSQEIRRALTDTQYF. The DNA for the CDR3 is TGCGCCAGCAGCCAAGAGATCCGGCGGGCCCTAACAGATACGCAGTATTTT.

This clone was seen at least ten times. This chain connects TRBV29-1 to TRBJ2-3; D is tentatively TRBD1 or TRBD2 (5 bases each). CDR3 length: 13 amino acids. Germline-derived CDR1 and CDR2 are SQVTM and ANQGSEA. The V and J ends lost 4 bases and 2 bases respectively, with 10 bases between them. The CDR3 loop reads CSVVEGPTDTQYF. The CDR3 coding sequence is TGCAGCGTTGTTGAGGGGCCCACAGATACGCAGTATTTT.

J is TRBJ1-3 and V is TRBV4-2; D gene ambiguous. V was pared by 6 bases and J by 3 bases, with 15 bases between. CDR3 length equals 15 residues. The germline V gene encodes CDR1 LGHNA and CDR2 YNFKEQ. This CDR3 is CASRPAETDGNTIYF. The CDR3 DNA follows: TGTGCCAGCAGACCAGCGGAGACGGATGGAAACACCATATATTTT.

CDR3 sequence (DNA): TGTGCCAGCAGCCGTCATTCGGGACCCGGGGAGCTGTTTTTT. It encodes CASSRHSGPGELFF. The genes are TRBV7-2 and TRBJ2-2, with D possibly called TRBD1 or TRBD2 (5 bases each). Germline V CDR1 and CDR2: SGHTA, FQGNSA. There are 14 residues in the CDR3. Deletions cut 5 bases from V and 6 bases from J, with 13 bases between.

The chain employs TRBV7-7 and TRBJ2-5; possibly TRBD2 for D (7 bases). This CDR3 comprises 16 residues. Germline V gene lookup returns CDR1 SSHAT and CDR2 FNYEAQ (reference sequence). V was clipped by 5 bases and J by 7 bases, with 23 bases between them. CDR3 loop: CASSPEVTGGQGTQYF. DNA of the CDR3: TGTGCCAGCAGCCCCGAAGTAACGGGGGGCCAGGGGACCCAGTACTTC.

This clone showed up just a few times. The rearrangement joins TRBV6-5 to TRBJ2-3, with D perhaps given as TRBD1 or TRBD2 (5 bases each). V was shortened by 2 bases and J by 0 bases, with 9 bases between the two germline ends. Germline CDR1 is MNHEY and CDR2 is SVGAGI. The CDR3 covers 15 residues. CDR3 amino acids: CASSYDRGSTDTQYF. Here the CDR3 DNA reads TGTGCCAGCAGTTACGATCGGGGCAGCACAGATACGCAGTATTTT.

This clone was counted a single time. DNA of the CDR3: TGTGCCAGCAGGGAATGGAGGCAAGAGACCCAGTACTTC. Its protein product is CASREWRQETQYF. The rearrangement joins TRBV7-8 to TRBJ2-5; tentatively, D is TRBD2 (5 bases). Trimming removed 6 bases at V and 2 bases at J, with 10 bases between. The CDR3 sequence is 13 residues long. The V gene's germline CDR1 is SGHVS and CDR2 FQNEAQ.

In this sample, this clone turned up a few times. The chain carries TRBV7-9 and TRBJ2-7; D perhaps matches TRBD2 (5 bases). This CDR3 has 15 amino acids. The V gene lost 5 bases and the J gene lost 4 bases, with 18 bases spanning the gap. CDR1 is SEHNR, CDR2 FQNEAQ, per germline (reference sequence). CDR3 protein: CASSPRSGSVYEQYV. The CDR3 region has the DNA TGTGCCAGCAGCCCGCGGTCGGGGTCGGTTTACGAGCAGTACGTC.

Ten or more counts support this clone. The chain carries TRBV14 and TRBJ2-3; the D gene is possibly TRBD2 (6 bases). Trimming removed 0 bases from V and 9 bases from J, with 10 bases in between. Germline lookup yields CDR1 SGHDN and CDR2 FVKESK. This CDR3 contains 13 residues. Written as DNA, the CDR3 is TGTGCCAGCAGCCAAGATTGGAGCGGGACGCAGTATTTT. Its protein is CASSQDWSGTQYF.

The rearrangement uses TRBV9 and TRBJ2-1; 8 positions agree with TRBD1. The CDR3 has 16 residues. Germline CDR1 is SGDLS and CDR2 is YYNGEE. V shed 2 bases, J shed 4 bases, and the junction held 8 bases outside the gene matches. In DNA, the CDR3 is TGTGCCAGCAGCGTGTTCCGGGACAGGTTATACAATGAGCAGTTCTTC. The encoded protein is CASSVFRDRLYNEQFF. The full variable domain, completed using reference TRBV9 and TRBJ2-1, is DSGVTQTPKHLITATGQRVTLRCSPRSGDLSVYWYQQSLDQGLQFLIQYYNGEERAKGNILERFSAQQFPDLHSELNLSSLELGDSALYFCASSVFRDRLYNEQFFGPGTRLTVL.

The gene calls are TRBV5-4 and TRBJ2-4, with D perhaps assigned TRBD1 or TRBD2 (6 bases each). The CDR3 consists of 13 residues. Between the trimmed V and J ends, which lost 0 bases and 14 bases, there was a span of 15 bases. CDR1 and CDR2 from the germline V gene are SGHNT and YYREEE (reference sequence). CDR3 protein: CASSLDLQGGEYF. CDR3 DNA: TGTGCCAGCAGCTTGGACTTACAGGGCGGGGAGTACTTC.

The chain employs TRBV6-5 and TRBJ2-3; D may match TRBD1 or TRBD2 (5 bases each). Germline assignment: CDR1 MNHEY and CDR2 SVGAGI. Trimming stripped 0 bases from V and 1 base from J, with 8 bases between. This CDR3 region has 15 residues. In nucleotides, the CDR3 is TGTGCCAGCAGTTACTCGGGGGTTGGCACAGATACGCAGTATTTT. Translating it yields CASSYSGVGTDTQYF.

In this sample, this clone turned up a few times. V usage is TRBV5-4 and J usage is TRBJ2-5, with TRBD2 identical over 7 bases. V was clipped by 3 bases and J by 5 bases; unmatched bases: 4. CDR1 SGHNT and CDR2 YYREEE come from the germline V gene (reference sequence). The CDR3 consists of 13 residues. In nucleotides, the CDR3 is TGTGCCAGCAGCTCCCAGGGAGGGGAGACCCAGTACTTC. Amino acids: CASSSQGGETQYF.